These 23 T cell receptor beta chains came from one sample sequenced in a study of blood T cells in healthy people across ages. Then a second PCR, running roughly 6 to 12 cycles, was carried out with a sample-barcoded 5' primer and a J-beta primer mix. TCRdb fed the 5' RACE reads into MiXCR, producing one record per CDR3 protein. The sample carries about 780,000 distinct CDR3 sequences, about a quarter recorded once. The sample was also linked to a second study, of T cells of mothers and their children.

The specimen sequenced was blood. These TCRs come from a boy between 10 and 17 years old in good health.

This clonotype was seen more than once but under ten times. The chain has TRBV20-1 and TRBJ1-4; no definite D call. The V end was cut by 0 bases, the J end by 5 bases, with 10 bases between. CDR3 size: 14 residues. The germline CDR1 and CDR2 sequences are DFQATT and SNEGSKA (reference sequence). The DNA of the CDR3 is TGCAGTGCTAGAGATCTGGAGGAAAATGAAAAACTGTTTTTT. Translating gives CSARDLEENEKLFF.

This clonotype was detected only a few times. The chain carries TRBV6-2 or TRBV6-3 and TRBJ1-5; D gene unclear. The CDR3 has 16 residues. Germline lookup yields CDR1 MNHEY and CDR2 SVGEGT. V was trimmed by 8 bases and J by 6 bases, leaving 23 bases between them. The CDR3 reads CASPSPRCSVGQPQHF. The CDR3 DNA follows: TGTGCCAGCCCTTCGCCTCGGTGTTCAGTGGGTCAGCCCCAGCATTTT.

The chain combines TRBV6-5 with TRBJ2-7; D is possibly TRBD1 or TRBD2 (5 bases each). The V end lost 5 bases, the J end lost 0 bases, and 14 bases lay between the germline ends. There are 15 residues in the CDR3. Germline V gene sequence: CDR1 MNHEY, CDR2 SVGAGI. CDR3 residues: CASSTGTRGSYEQYF. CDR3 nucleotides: TGTGCCAGCAGTACTGGGACGAGGGGCTCCTACGAGCAGTACTTC.

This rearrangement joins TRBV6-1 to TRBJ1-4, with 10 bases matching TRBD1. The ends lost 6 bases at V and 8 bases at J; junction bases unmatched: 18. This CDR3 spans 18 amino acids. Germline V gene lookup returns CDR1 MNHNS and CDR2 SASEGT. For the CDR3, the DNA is TGTGCCAGCAGGAGAGTGGAGACAGGGGGCGTGAAAACAGAAAAACTGTTTTTT. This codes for CASRRVETGGVKTEKLFF.

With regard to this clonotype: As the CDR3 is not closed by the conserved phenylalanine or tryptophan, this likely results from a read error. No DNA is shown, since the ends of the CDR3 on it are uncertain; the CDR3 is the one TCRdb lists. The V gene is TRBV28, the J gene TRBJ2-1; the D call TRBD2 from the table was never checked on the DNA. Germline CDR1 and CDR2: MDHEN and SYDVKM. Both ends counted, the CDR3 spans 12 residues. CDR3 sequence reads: CASSSHGPKVLI.

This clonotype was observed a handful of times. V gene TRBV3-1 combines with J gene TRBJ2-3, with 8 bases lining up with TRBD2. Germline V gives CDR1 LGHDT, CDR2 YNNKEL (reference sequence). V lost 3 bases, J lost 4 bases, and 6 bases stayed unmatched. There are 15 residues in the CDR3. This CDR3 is CASSQGLEGPDTQYF. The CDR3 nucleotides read TGTGCCAGCAGCCAGGGACTAGAGGGTCCAGATACGCAGTATTTT.

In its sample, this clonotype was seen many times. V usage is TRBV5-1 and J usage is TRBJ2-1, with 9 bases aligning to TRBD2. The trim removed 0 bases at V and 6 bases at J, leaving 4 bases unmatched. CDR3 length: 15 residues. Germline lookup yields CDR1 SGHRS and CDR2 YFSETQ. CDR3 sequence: CASSLDVSGGNEQFF. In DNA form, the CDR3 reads TGCGCCAGCAGCTTGGACGTTAGCGGGGGCAATGAGCAGTTCTTC.

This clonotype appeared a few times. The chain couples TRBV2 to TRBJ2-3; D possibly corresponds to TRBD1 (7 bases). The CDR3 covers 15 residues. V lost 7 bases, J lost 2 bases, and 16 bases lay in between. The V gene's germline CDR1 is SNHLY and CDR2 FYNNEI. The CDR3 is CASNPDREDTDTQYF. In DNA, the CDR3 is TGTGCCAGCAACCCCGACAGGGAGGACACAGATACGCAGTATTTT. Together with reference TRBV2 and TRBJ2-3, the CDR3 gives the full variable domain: EPEVTQTPSHQVTQMGQEVILRCVPISNHLYFYWYRQILGQKVEFLVSFYNNEISEKSEIFDDQFSVERPDGSNFTLKIRSTKLEDSAMYFCASNPDREDTDTQYFGPGTRLTVL.

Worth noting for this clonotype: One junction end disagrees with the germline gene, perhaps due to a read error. CDR3 sequence: CAGSGRQINSPLHF. As DNA, the CDR3 is TGTGCCGGCAGCGGACGCCAAATTAATTCACCCCTCCACTTT. The chain joins TRBV9 to TRBJ1-6; D is unresolved. This CDR3 comprises 14 residues. Germline V gene lookup returns CDR1 SGDLS and CDR2 YYNGEE. The variable domain in full, completed from reference TRBV9 and TRBJ1-6, reads DSGVTQTPKHLITATGQRVTLRCSPRSGDLSVYWYQQSLDQGLQFLIQYYNGEERAKGNILERFSAQQFPDLHSELNLSSLELGDSALYFCAGSGRQINSPLHFGNGTRLTVT.

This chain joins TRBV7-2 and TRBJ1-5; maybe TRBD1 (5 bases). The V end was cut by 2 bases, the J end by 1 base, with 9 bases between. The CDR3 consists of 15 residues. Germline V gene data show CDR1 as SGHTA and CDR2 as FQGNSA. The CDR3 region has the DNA TGTGCCAGCAGCTTATCCTGGGGCAGCAATCAGCCCCAGCATTTT. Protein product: CASSLSWGSNQPQHF.

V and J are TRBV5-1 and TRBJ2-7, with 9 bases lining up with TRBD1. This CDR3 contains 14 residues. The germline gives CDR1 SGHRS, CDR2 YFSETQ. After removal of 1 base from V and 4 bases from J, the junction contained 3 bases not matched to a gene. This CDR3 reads CASSLKQGAYEQYF. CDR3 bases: TGCGCCAGCAGCTTGAAACAGGGGGCATACGAGCAGTACTTC. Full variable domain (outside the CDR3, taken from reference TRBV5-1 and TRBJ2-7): KAGVTQTPRYLIKTRGQQVTLSCSPISGHRSVSWYQQTPGQGLQFLFEYFSETQRNKGNFPGRFSGRQFSNSRSEMNVSTLELGDSALYLCASSLKQGAYEQYFGPGTRLTVT.

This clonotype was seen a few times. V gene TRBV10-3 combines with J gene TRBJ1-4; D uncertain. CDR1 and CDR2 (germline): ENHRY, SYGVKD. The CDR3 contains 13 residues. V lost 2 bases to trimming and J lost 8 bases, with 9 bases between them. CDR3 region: CAISEGVREKLFF. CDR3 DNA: TGTGCCATCAGTGAGGGTGTAAGGGAAAAACTGTTTTTT.

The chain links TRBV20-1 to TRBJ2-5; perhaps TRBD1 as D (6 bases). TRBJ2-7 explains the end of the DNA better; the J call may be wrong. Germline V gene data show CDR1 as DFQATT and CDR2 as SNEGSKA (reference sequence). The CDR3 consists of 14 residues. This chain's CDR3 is CSAREQGTSYEQYF. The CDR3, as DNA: TGCAGTGCTAGAGAGCAGGGGACCTCCTACGAGCAGTACTTC.

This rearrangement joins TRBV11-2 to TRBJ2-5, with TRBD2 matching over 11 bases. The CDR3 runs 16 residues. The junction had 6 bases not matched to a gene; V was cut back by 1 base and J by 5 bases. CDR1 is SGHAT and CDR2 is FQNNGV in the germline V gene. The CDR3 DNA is TGTGCCAGCAGCTTAGGATCTAGCGGGGGGATGGAGACCCAGTACTTC. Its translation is CASSLGSSGGMETQYF. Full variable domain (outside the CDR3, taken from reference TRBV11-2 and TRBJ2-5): EAGVAQSPRYKIIEKRQSVAFWCNPISGHATLYWYQQILGQGPKLLIQFQNNGVVDDSQLPKDRFSAERLKGVDSTLKIQPAKLEDSAVYLCASSLGSSGGMETQYFGPGTRLLVL.

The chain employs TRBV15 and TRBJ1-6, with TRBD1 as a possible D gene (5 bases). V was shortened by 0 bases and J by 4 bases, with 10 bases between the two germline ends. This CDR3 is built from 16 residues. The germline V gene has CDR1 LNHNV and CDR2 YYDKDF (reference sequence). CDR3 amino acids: CATSRDRGVYNSPLHF. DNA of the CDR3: TGTGCCACCAGCAGAGATCGGGGGGTTTATAATTCACCCCTCCACTTT. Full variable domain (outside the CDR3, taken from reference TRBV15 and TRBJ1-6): DAMVIQNPRYQVTQFGKPVTLSCSQTLNHNVMYWYQQKSSQAPKLLFHYYDKDFNNEADTPDNFQSRRPNTSFCFLDIRSPGLGDTAMYLCATSRDRGVYNSPLHFGNGTRLTVT.

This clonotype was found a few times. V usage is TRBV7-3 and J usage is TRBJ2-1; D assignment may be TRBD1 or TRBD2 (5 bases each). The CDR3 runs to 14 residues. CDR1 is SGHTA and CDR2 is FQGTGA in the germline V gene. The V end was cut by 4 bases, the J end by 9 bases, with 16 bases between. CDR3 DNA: TGTGCCAGCAGCTCCGGGACGGGGCTGGGTGAGCAGTTCTTC. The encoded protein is CASSSGTGLGEQFF.

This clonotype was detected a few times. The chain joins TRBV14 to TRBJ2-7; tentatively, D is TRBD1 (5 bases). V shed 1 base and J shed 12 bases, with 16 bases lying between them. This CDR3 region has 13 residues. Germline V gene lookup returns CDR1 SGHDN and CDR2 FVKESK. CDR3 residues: CASSQVHRTLRYF. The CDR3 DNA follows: TGTGCCAGCAGCCAAGTACACAGGACGCTTCGGTACTTC.

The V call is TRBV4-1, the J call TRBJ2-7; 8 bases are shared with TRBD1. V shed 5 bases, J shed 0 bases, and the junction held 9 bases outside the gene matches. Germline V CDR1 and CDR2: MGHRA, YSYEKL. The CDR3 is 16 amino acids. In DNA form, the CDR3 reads TGCGCCAGCAGCGCACGGACAGGGTGGGACTCCTACGAGCAGTACTTC. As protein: CASSARTGWDSYEQYF.

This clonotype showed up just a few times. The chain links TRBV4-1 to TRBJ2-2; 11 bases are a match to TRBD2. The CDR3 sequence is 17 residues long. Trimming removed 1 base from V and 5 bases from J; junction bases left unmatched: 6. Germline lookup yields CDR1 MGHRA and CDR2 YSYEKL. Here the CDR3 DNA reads TGCGCCAGCAGCCAAGTAGCGGGGGGGATAGGGACCGGGGAGCTGTTTTTT. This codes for CASSQVAGGIGTGELFF.

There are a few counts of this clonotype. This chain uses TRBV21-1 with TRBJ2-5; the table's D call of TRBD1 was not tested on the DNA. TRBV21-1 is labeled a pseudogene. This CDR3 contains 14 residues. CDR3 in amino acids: CASTPGERQETQYF. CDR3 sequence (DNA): TGTGCCAGCACCCCGGGGGAAAGACAAGAGACCCAGTACTTC.

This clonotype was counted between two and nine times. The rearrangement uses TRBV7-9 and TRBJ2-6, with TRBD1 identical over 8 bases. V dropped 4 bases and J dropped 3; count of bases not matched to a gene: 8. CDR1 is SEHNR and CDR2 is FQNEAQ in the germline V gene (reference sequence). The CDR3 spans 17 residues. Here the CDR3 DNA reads TGTGCCAGCAGCTCAGGGACAGGAGCCTATGGGGCCAACGTCCTGACTTTC. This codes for CASSSGTGAYGANVLTF.

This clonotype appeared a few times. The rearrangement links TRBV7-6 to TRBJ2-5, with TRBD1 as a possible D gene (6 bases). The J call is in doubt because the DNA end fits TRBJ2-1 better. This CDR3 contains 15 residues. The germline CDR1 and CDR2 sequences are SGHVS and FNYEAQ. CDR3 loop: CASSLTGPHLNEQFF. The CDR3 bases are TGTGCCAGCAGCTTAACAGGGCCTCATCTCAATGAGCAGTTCTTC.

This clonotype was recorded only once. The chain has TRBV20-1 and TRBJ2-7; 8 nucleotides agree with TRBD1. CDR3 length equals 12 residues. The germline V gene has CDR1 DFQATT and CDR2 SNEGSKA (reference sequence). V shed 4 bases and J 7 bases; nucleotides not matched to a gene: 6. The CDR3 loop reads CSATPGGEEQYF. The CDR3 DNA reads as TGCAGTGCTACGCCAGGGGGCGAAGAGCAGTACTTC.